The clone carrying this T cell receptor (beta chain) occurred many times. Its matching antigen is unknown. The CDR3 extends over 14 amino acids. V was trimmed by 6 bases and J by 2 bases, leaving 15 bases between them. The germline V gene has CDR1 DFQATT and CDR2 SNEGSKA (reference sequence). TCRdb reprocessed the reads via MiXCR and lists one record per CDR3 protein. The sample contains about 360,000 distinct CDR3 sequences, roughly 20% of which appear only once. The data were taken from a study of T cell repertoires in cytomegalovirus infection. Study details: Shared public TCR beta signatures pointed to both CMV infection and a matching HLA type. Points from the study as a whole: Ex vivo responses were dominated by HLA-C-restricted CMV-specific TCR beta clonotypes. Carriers of CMV plus the relevant HLA were identified by cumulative public TCR beta family frequency.

The chain carries TRBV20-1 and TRBJ2-3; possibly TRBD2 for D (6 bases). The origin of this receptor is a human donor in good health (CMV status not recorded). Some clones in this sample may be carry-over from other donors' samples. The material sequenced was PBMCs. The CDR3 DNA sequence: TGCAGTGCCTCCCGGGGGATTTCCACAGATACGCAGTATTTT. It is translated as CSASRGISTDTQYF.